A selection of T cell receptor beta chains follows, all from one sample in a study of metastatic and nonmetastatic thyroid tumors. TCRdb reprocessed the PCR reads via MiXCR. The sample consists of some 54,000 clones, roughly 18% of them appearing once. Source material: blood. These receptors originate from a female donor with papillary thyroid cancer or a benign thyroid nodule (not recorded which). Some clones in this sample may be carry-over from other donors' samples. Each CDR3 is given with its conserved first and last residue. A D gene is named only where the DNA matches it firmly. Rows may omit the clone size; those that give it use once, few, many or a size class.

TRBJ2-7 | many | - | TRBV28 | TGTGCCAGCAGTTTAAATGGTTACTCTAGCTCCTACGAGCAGTACTTC | CASSLNGYSSSYEQYF
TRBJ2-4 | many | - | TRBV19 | TGCGCCAGTAGTATGAAACGGACAAATTATCAGTACTTC | CASSMKRTNYQYF
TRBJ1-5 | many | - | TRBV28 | TGTGCCAGCAGTTTTGGGGGTGGAGGGGTAGATCAGCCCCAGCATTTT | CASSFGGGGVDQPQHF
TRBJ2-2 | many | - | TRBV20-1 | TGCAGTACCCCTGGGGGCGCCGGGGAGCTGTTTTTT | CSTPGGAGELFF
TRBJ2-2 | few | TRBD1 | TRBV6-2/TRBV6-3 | TGTGCCAGCAGCCCTGGGACAGACACCGGGGATCTGTTTTTT | CASSPGTDTGDLFF
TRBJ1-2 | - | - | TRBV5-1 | TGCGCCAGCAGCACCATTCGGGGAGCCCGAACGGGAGGCTACACCTTC | CASSTIRGARTGGYTF
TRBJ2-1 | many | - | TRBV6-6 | TGTGCCAGCAGTTACGCAGGGGTTAGGGTTTACAATGAGCAGTTCTTC | CASSYAGVRVYNEQFF
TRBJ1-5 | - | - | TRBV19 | TGCGCCATTAGTACTAGAAATCAGCCCCAGCATTTT | CAISTRNQPQHF
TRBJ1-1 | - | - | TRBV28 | TGTGCCACTCATAGGGGAAAGCCCCTGAGCACTGAAGCTTTCTTT | CATHRGKPLSTEAFF
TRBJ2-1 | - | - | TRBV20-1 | TGCAGTGCGAAAAGGAGAGCGGTGGGGCTCAACAATGGGCAGTTCTTC | CSAKRRAVGLNNGQFF
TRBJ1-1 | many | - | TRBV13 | TGTGCCAGCAGCCCCATGGGACTCTCGGGCACTGAAGCTTTCTTT | CASSPMGLSGTEAFF
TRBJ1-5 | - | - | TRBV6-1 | TGTGCCAGCAGCAGTCAGTGTGCATCTAGCAATCAGCCCCAGCATTTT | CASSSQCASSNQPQHF
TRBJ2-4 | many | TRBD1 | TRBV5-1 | TGCGCCAGCAGCTTAGGGACAGACATTCAGTACTTC | CASSLGTDIQYF
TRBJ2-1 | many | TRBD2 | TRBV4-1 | TGCGCCAGCAGCCAAGGGAATAGCGGGAGGGCCTACAATGAGCAGTTCTTC | CASSQGNSGRAYNEQFF
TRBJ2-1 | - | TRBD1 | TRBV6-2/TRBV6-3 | TGTGCCAGCAGTTACTCATCAGGGGGCTACAATGAGCAGTTCTTC | CASSYSSGGYNEQFF
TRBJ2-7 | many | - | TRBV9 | TGTGCCAGCCAGAAGGGACCGGGCTCCTACGAGCAGTACTTC | CASQKGPGSYEQYF
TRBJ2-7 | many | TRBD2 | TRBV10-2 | TGCGCCAGCAGCCATACTAGCGGGATAAACCACTTTTGGGAGCAGTACTTC | CASSHTSGINHFWEQYF
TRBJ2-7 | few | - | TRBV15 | TGTGCCACCATCAGAGATAGGGGTCTGCACGATCAGTACTTC | CATIRDRGLHDQYF